What follows are 15 T cell receptor beta chains derived from one specimen sequenced in a study of identical twins. Each CDR3 protein is one row after TCRdb ran MiXCR on the 5' RACE reads. The top ten hold under 6.5% of the sample, which has fewer than 250,000 distinct CDR3 sequences, approximately 7.3% seen once. Another study also made use of these data, one on yellow fever vaccine responses in identical twins.

The sequencing input was CD8+ T cells sorted from blood. The receptors derive from a woman under 30 in good health.

The chain carries TRBV6-1 and TRBJ2-1, with 10 bases matching TRBD1. Trimming cost V 1 base and J 5 bases; bases outside gene matches: 5. Germline CDR1 MNHNS, CDR2 SASEGT. The CDR3 has 16 amino acids. The CDR3 loop is CASSEEEGTGDNEQFF. CDR3 sequence (DNA): TGTGCCAGCAGTGAAGAAGAGGGGACAGGGGACAATGAGCAGTTCTTC.

This sequence joins TRBV11-3 and TRBJ2-1, with 10 nucleotides matching TRBD2. This CDR3 spans 16 amino acids. From germline, CDR1 is SGHNT and CDR2 YENEEA. The V segment lost 1 base and the J segment 4 bases; nucleotides outside the gene matches: 4. CDR3 sequence reads: CASSLASGGEYNEQFF. The CDR3 DNA is TGTGCCAGCAGCTTAGCAAGCGGGGGGGAATACAATGAGCAGTTCTTC.

The rearrangement links TRBV2 to TRBJ2-1, with 9 bases identical to TRBD1. Looked up from germline, CDR1 is SNHLY and CDR2 is FYNNEI. CDR3 length: 14 amino acids. V was pared by 7 bases and J by 3 bases, with 4 bases of the junction left unmatched. CDR3: CASIPGQGYNEQFF. The DNA for the CDR3 is TGTGCCAGCATCCCGGGACAGGGCTACAATGAGCAGTTCTTC.

This rearrangement joins TRBV7-9 to TRBJ2-1; 8 bases are a match to TRBD1. Germline CDR1 SEHNR, CDR2 FQNEAQ (reference sequence). V gave up 5 bases and J gave up 7 bases; unmatched junction bases: 7. The CDR3 extends over 14 amino acids. The CDR3 DNA reads as TGTGCCAGCAGCACAGCCGGACAGGGAAATGAGCAGTTCTTC. Protein: CASSTAGQGNEQFF.

The chain couples TRBV27 to TRBJ2-3; TRBD2 might be the D (5 bases). The V end was cut by 4 bases, the J end by 0 bases, with 11 bases between. In germline, CDR1 is MNHEY, CDR2 SMNVEV (reference sequence). CDR3 length: 15 amino acids. The CDR3 nucleotides read TGTGCCAGCAGTTCTCGCGGGCGGAGCACAGATACGCAGTATTTT. Protein product: CASSSRGRSTDTQYF.

This chain joins TRBV12-5 and TRBJ2-1, with D possibly matching TRBD1 (7 bases). Per germline, CDR1 LGHNT and CDR2 FRNRAP. Trimming took 11 bases from V and 8 from J, leaving 16 bases between them. The CDR3 spans 12 residues. The CDR3 reads CACGQGGDEQFF. DNA for the CDR3: TGTGCTTGCGGTCAGGGGGGAGATGAGCAGTTCTTC.

This clonotype was observed at least ten times. The chain links TRBV5-5 to TRBJ1-6, with D maybe TRBD1 (6 bases). The germline V gene has CDR1 SGHKS and CDR2 YYEKEE (reference sequence). Trimming shortened V by 4 bases and J by 7 bases, and 15 bases separated the two germline ends. The CDR3 is 15 residues long. The CDR3 sequence is CASSRNGGGNSPLHF. The CDR3 DNA reads as TGTGCCAGCAGCCGGAATGGGGGCGGCAATTCACCCCTCCACTTT. Looking up the rest from reference TRBV5-5 and TRBJ1-6 gives the full variable domain: DAGVTQSPTHLIKTRGQQVTLRCSPISGHKSVSWYQQVLGQGPQFIFQYYEKEERGRGNFPDRFSARQFPNYSSELNVNALLLGDSALYLCASSRNGGGNSPLHFGNGTRLTVT.

This clonotype was detected only a few times. The gene calls are TRBV7-6 and TRBJ1-4; D is ambiguous. The V end lost 1 base, the J end lost 3 bases, and 6 bases lay between the germline ends. The V gene's germline CDR1 is SGHVS and CDR2 FNYEAQ. The CDR3 runs to 14 residues. The CDR3 sequence is CASSLGSANEKLFF. The CDR3 DNA follows: TGTGCCAGCAGCTTAGGCAGCGCTAATGAAAAACTGTTTTTT.

This chain links TRBV12-3 or TRBV12-4 with TRBJ2-7, with 7 bases identical to TRBD2. Trimming cost V 11 bases and J 6 bases; bases outside gene matches: 13. There are 13 residues in the CDR3. The CDR3 coding sequence is TGTGCCTGTGGGGAGGGTTTGGGGGTCGAGCAGTACTTC. Its protein product is CACGEGLGVEQYF.

This clonotype occurred a few times. V gene TRBV7-8 combines with J gene TRBJ2-7, with D possibly TRBD1 on 6 matching bases. Trimming pared 5 bases from V and 2 bases from J, leaving 16 bases between. The CDR3 covers 15 residues. CDR1 SGHVS and CDR2 FQNEAQ come from the germline V gene. This CDR3 is CASSLISGTPYEQYF. The CDR3 DNA reads TGTGCCAGCAGCCTGATTTCAGGGACACCCTACGAGCAGTACTTC.

This clonotype occurred a few times. CDR3 coding DNA: TGTGCCAGCAGTGCAAAAGGGGAGTACAATGAGCAGTTCTTC. This codes for CASSAKGEYNEQFF. The chain employs TRBV6-4 and TRBJ2-1, with D perhaps being TRBD1 or TRBD2 (5 bases each). In germline, CDR1 is MRHNA, CDR2 SNTAGT. There are 14 residues in the CDR3. The V end lost 4 bases, the J end lost 4 bases, and 11 bases lay between the germline ends.

In this sample, this clonotype turned up a few times. This CDR3 is CASSRGQGAGQTQYF. CDR3 nucleotide sequence: TGTGCCAGCAGCCGAGGACAGGGGGCCGGGCAGACCCAGTACTTC. This chain connects TRBV3-1 to TRBJ2-5; TRBD1 aligns across 11 bases. This CDR3 spans 15 amino acids. From germline, CDR1 is LGHDT and CDR2 YNNKEL (reference sequence). V trimming: 4 bases; J trimming: 6 bases; junction bases outside the gene matches: 7.

This clonotype was detected only a few times. This sequence joins TRBV12-3 or TRBV12-4 and TRBJ2-5; TRBD2 might be the D (6 bases). V dropped 4 bases and J dropped 5 bases, with 11 bases sitting between them. The CDR3 contains 13 residues. The CDR3 nucleotides read TGTGCCAGCAGTTCCGGGAGCCGGGAGACCCAGTACTTC. The encoded protein is CASSSGSRETQYF.

This clonotype was counted only a few times. The chain employs TRBV12-3 or TRBV12-4 and TRBJ2-1, with D possibly matching TRBD1 (5 bases). This CDR3 has 16 amino acids. V lost 2 bases to trimming and J lost 8 bases, with 19 bases between them. CDR3 DNA sequence: TGTGCCAGCAGTTTAATCGCAGGGCAGGCCCTGGATGAGCAGTTCTTC. It yields the protein CASSLIAGQALDEQFF.

This chain uses TRBV7-9 with TRBJ2-1, with 8 bases matching TRBD2. This CDR3 is 15 amino acids long. With V trimmed by 5 bases and J by 8 bases, 11 bases remained unmatched. Germline CDR1 SEHNR, CDR2 FQNEAQ (reference sequence). CDR3 in DNA: TGTGCCAGCAGCCGGAGCGGGGGCGGTCAAGATGAGCAGTTCTTC. As protein: CASSRSGGGQDEQFF.